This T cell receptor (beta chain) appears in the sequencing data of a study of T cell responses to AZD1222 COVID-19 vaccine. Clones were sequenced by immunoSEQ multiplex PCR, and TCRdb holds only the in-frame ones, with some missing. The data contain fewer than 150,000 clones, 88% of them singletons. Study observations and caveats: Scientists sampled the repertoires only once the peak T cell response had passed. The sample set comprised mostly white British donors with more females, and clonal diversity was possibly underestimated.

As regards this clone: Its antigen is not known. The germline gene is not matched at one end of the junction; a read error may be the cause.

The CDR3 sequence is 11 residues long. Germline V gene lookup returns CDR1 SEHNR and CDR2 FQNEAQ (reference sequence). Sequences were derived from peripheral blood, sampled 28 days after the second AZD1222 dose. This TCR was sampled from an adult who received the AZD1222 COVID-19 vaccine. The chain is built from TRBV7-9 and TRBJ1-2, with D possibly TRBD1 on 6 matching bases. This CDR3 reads CASSAGQNLAF. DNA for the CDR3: TGTGCCAGCAGCGCCGGACAGAATCTCGCCTTC.